Below, 9 T cell receptor beta chains from the same sample are listed, as sequenced in a study of T-cell reconstitution after alpha-beta-depleted transplantation in children. Unique molecular identifiers were built into the TCRbeta library. Each CDR3 protein is one row after TCRdb ran MiXCR on the PCR reads. Found here are approximately 400,000 distinct CDR3 sequences, approximately 11% of them singletons; the top ten hold 4.5% to 7%. Source: PBMCs from the stem cell graft donor, taken from the stem cell graft. These receptors were collected from a human donor who donated a stem cell graft to a child with acute myeloid leukemia.

This clonotype came up many times. As DNA, the CDR3 is TGCAGCGTCGCTACAGGGGGCGCCGCGGGTCAGCCCCAGCATTTT. Residues: CSVATGGAAGQPQHF. The chain recombines TRBV29-1 with TRBJ1-5; 9 bases are shared with TRBD1. Germline CDR1 is SQVTM and CDR2 is ANQGSEA. The CDR3 has 15 amino acids. The V segment lost 6 bases and the J segment 6 bases; nucleotides outside the gene matches: 12.

This clonotype was counted many times. V and J are TRBV5-1 and TRBJ2-1, with D perhaps TRBD1 or TRBD2 (5 bases each). The CDR3 consists of 15 residues. Germline CDR1 SGHRS, CDR2 YFSETQ. V was trimmed by 4 bases and J by 3 bases, leaving 14 bases between them. In DNA form, the CDR3 reads TGCGCCAGCAGCCTGGATACGGGGCACTACAATGAGCAGTTCTTC. Translation gives CASSLDTGHYNEQFF.

This clonotype has more than one count but fewer than ten. The V and J genes are TRBV30 and TRBJ1-1, with TRBD1 as a possible D gene (5 bases). Germline V CDR1 and CDR2: GTSNPN, SVGIG (reference sequence). The germline V and J ends were trimmed by 2 bases and 3 bases, with 10 bases remaining between them. This CDR3 has 13 residues. The CDR3 DNA sequence: TGTGCCTGGAGTAATCCGGGACACACTGAAGCTTTCTTT. Translating gives CAWSNPGHTEAFF.

This clonotype has a handful of counts. The V and J genes are TRBV18 and TRBJ2-1, with 8 bases fitting TRBD1. V shed 3 bases, J shed 4 bases, and the junction held 8 bases outside the gene matches. This CDR3 has 16 amino acids. The germline V gene encodes CDR1 KGHSH and CDR2 LQKENI. The CDR3 loop reads CASSPRQGTGYNEQFF. Written as DNA, the CDR3 is TGTGCCAGCTCACCCCGGCAAGGGACAGGTTACAATGAGCAGTTCTTC. Variable domain in full (rest from reference TRBV18 and TRBJ2-1): NAGVMQNPRHLVRRRGQEARLRCSPMKGHSHVYWYRQLPEEGLKFMVYLQKENIIDESGMPKERFSAEFPKEGPSILRIQQVVRGDSAAYFCASSPRQGTGYNEQFFGPGTRLTVL.

About this clonotype itself: Compared with germline, one end of the junction differs, possibly owing to a read error. V gene TRBV3-1 combines with J gene TRBJ2-7, with D unresolved. The CDR3 has 13 residues. Germline V gene sequence: CDR1 LGHDT, CDR2 YNNKEL (reference sequence). The CDR3 protein is CAGSPQEGYEQYF. Written as DNA, the CDR3 is TGTGCCGGCAGCCCCCAGGAAGGGTACGAGCAGTACTTC.

The chain employs TRBV4-2 and TRBJ2-1; D ambiguous. The CDR3 loop spans 14 amino acids. Per the germline V gene, CDR1 is LGHNA and CDR2 is YNFKEQ. The germline V and J ends were trimmed by 3 bases and 7 bases, with 13 bases remaining between them. The CDR3 loop reads CASSHGLFGNEQFF. Written as DNA, the CDR3 is TGTGCCAGCAGCCACGGGCTCTTCGGGAATGAGCAGTTCTTC.

The chain recombines TRBV28 with TRBJ2-1; 7 bases are shared with TRBD2. The germline V gene encodes CDR1 MDHEN and CDR2 SYDVKM. With 3 bases clipped from V and 7 bases from J, the junction kept 9 bases outside the gene matches. CDR3 length: 15 amino acids. The CDR3 here is CASSLEAAGGNEQFF. The DNA of the CDR3 is TGTGCCAGCAGTTTGGAAGCGGCCGGGGGGAATGAGCAGTTCTTC.

The chain employs TRBV5-1 and TRBJ1-2, with TRBD1 as a possible D gene (6 bases). Germline V gene lookup returns CDR1 SGHRS and CDR2 YFSETQ. With 4 bases removed from V and 6 bases from J, the gap between germline ends came to 19 bases. CDR3 length: 15 residues. Written as DNA, the CDR3 is TGCGCCAGCAGCCTGATGACAGGCGGGAACCATGGCTACACCTTC. It specifies CASSLMTGGNHGYTF.

In its sample, this clonotype was seen a few times. This chain connects TRBV6-5 to TRBJ2-2; TRBD2 might be the D (5 bases). Germline loops: CDR1 MNHEY, CDR2 SVGAGI. V was pared by 0 bases and J by 3 bases, with 14 bases between. The CDR3 consists of 17 residues. Here the CDR3 reads CASSYSEPDLDTGELFF. DNA of the CDR3: TGTGCCAGCAGTTACTCGGAGCCGGACTTGGACACCGGGGAGCTGTTTTTT.